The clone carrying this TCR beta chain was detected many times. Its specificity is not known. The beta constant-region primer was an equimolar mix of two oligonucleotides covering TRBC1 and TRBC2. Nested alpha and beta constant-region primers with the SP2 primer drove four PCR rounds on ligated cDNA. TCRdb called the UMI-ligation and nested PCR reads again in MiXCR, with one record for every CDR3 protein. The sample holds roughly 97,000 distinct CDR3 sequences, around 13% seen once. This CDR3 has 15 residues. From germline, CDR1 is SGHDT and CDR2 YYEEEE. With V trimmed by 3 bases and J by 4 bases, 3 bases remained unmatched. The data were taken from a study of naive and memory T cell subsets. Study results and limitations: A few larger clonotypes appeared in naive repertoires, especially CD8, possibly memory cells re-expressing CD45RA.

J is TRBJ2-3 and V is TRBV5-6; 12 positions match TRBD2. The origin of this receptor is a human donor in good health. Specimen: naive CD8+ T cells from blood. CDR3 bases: TGTGCCAGCAGCTCCGGGACTAGCGGGCCAGATACGCAGTATTTT. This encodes CASSSGTSGPDTQYF.